This TCR beta chain was captured in a study of patients and donors after allogeneic stem cell transplantation. TCRdb re-called the RT-PCR reads with MiXCR, one entry per CDR3 protein. This sample carries approximately 140,000 distinct CDR3 sequences, over 35% of them seen once, and the ten largest clones take less than 60%. This CDR3 is built from 16 residues. CDR1 is KGHDR, CDR2 SFDVKD, per germline. The V end lost 4 bases, the J end lost 0 bases, and 12 bases lay between the germline ends. This clonotype originated in a human donor who was either an allogeneic HSCT recipient or a stem cell or donor lymphocyte infusion donor (not recorded which). It is not recorded whose cells these are; they may come from a transplant donor. The sample taken for sequencing was blood, either unsorted or a sorted T cell fraction (not recorded which). The chain joins TRBV24-1 to TRBJ2-1; D is ambiguous. The CDR3 protein is CATSESTAGSYNEQFF. CDR3 nucleotides: TGTGCCACCAGTGAGTCGACTGCAGGCTCCTACAATGAGCAGTTCTTC.